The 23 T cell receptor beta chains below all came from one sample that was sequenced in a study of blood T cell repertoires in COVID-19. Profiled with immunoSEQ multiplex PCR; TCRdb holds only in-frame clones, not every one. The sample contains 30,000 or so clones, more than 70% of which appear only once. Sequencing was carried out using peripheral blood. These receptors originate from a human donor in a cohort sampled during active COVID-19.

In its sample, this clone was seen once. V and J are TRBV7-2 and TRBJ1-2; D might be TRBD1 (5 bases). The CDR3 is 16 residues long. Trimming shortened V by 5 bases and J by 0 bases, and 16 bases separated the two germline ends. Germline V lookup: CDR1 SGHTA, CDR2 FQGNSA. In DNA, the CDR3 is TGTGCCAGCAGCCGGGGGGGAAGACTCACTAACTATGGCTACACCTTC. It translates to CASSRGGRLTNYGYTF.

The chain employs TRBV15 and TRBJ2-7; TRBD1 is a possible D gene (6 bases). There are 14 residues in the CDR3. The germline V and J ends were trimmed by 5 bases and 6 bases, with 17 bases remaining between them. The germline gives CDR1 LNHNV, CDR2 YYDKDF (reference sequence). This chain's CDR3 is CATSLRRGGGEQYF. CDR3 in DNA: TGTGCCACCAGCCTCAGGCGAGGGGGTGGCGAGCAGTACTTC.

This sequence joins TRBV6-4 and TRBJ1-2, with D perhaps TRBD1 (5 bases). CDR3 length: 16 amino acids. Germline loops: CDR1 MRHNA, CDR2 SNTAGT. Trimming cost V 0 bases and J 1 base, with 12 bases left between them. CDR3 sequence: CASSDSTQGHNYGYTF. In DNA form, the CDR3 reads TGTGCCAGCAGTGACTCGACCCAGGGCCATAACTATGGCTACACCTTC.

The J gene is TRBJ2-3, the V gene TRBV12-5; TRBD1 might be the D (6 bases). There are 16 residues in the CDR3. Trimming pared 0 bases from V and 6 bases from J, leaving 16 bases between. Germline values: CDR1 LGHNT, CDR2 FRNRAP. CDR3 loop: CASGLVRQRGSDTQYF. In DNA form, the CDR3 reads TGTGCTAGTGGTTTGGTTCGGCAGAGGGGGTCGGATACGCAGTATTTT.

The CDR3 DNA is TGTGCCAGCAGCTTGGCACCGGGACAGGGGTACACCGGGGAGCTGTTTTTT. It specifies CASSLAPGQGYTGELFF. The chain joins TRBV5-4 to TRBJ2-2, with TRBD1 matching 10 bases. The V gene's germline CDR1 is SGHNT and CDR2 YYREEE (reference sequence). CDR3 length equals 17 residues. V lost 0 bases and J lost 3; bases outside the gene matches: 5.

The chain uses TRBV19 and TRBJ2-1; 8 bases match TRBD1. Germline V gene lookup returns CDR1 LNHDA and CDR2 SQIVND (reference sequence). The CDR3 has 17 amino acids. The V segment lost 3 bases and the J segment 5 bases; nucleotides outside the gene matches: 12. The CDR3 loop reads CASSIPYRGSSDNEQFF. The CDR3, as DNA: TGTGCCAGTAGTATCCCCTACAGGGGGAGTTCAGACAATGAGCAGTTCTTC.

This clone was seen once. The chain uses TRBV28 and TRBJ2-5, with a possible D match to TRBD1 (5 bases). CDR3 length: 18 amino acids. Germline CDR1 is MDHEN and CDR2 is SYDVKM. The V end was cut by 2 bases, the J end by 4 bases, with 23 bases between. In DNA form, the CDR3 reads TGTGCCAGCAGTTTAGGTATAGGGGCAGCTCAACAGAGAGAGACCCAGTACTTC. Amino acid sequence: CASSLGIGAAQQRETQYF.

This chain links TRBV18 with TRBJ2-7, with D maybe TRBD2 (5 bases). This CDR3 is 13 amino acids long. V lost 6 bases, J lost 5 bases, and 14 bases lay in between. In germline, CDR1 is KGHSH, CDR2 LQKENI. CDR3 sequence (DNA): TGTGCCAGCTCCCTAAACCACGGGAACGAGCAGTACTTC. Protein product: CASSLNHGNEQYF.

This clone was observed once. The CDR3 protein is CGPRVLDYGYTF. The DNA of the CDR3 is TGTGGCCCACGGGTTTTGGACTATGGCTACACCTTC. V and J are TRBV7-9 and TRBJ1-2; no definite D call. This CDR3 region has 12 residues. The germline V gene has CDR1 SEHNR and CDR2 FQNEAQ (reference sequence).

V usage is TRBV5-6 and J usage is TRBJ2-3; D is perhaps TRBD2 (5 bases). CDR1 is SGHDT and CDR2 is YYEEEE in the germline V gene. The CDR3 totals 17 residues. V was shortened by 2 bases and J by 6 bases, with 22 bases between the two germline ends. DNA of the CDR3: TGTGCCAGCAGCTTAGTTCTTAAGGACTGGGAACTGGATACGCAGTATTTT. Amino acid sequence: CASSLVLKDWELDTQYF.

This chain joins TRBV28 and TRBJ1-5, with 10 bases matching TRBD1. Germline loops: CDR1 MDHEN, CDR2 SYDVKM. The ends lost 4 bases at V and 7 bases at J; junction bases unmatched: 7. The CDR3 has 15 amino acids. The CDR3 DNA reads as TGTGCCAGCAGTTCCCGGACAGGGGGACGGCAGCCCCAGCATTTT. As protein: CASSSRTGGRQPQHF.

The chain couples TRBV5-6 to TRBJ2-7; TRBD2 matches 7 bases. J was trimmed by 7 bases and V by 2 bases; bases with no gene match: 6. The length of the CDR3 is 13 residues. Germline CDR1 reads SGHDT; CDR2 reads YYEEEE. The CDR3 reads CASSLAAGFEQYF. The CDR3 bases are TGTGCCAGCAGCTTAGCAGCGGGGTTTGAGCAGTACTTC.

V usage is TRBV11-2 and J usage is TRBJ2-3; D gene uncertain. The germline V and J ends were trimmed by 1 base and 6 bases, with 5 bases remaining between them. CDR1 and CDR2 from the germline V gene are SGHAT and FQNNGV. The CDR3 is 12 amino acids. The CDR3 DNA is TGTGCCAGCAGCTTAGGAGAGGATACGCAGTATTTT. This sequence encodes CASSLGEDTQYF.

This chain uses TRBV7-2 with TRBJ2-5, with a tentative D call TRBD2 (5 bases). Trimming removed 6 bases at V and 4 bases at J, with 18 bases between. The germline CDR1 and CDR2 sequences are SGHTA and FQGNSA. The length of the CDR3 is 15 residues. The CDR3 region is CASSFSDSARETQYF. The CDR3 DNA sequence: TGTGCCAGCAGTTTCTCGGACTCGGCCAGAGAGACCCAGTACTTC. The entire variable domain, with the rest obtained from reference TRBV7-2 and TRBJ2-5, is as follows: GAGVSQSPSNKVTEKGKDVELRCDPISGHTALYWYRQSLGQGLEFLIYFQGNSAPDKSGLPSDRFSAERTGGSVSTLTIQRTQQEDSAVYLCASSFSDSARETQYFGPGTRLLVL.

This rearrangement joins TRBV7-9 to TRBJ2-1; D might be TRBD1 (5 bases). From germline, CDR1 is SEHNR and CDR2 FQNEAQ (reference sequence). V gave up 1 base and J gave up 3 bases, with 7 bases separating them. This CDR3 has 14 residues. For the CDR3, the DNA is TGTGCCAGCAGCTTAGGGGGCAACTACAATGAGCAGTTCTTC. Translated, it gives CASSLGGNYNEQFF.

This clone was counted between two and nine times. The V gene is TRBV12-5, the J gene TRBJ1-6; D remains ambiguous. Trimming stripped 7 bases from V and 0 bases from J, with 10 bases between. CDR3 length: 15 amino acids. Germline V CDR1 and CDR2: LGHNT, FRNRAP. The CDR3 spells CASADGSSYNSPLHF. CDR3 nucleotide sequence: TGTGCTAGTGCAGACGGGAGCTCCTATAATTCACCCCTCCACTTT.

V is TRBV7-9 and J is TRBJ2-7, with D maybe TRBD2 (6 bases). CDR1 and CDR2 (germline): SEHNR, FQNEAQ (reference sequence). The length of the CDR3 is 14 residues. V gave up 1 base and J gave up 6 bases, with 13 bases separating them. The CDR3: CASSLGQGLFEQYF. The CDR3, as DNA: TGTGCCAGCAGCTTAGGGCAGGGACTGTTCGAGCAGTACTTC.

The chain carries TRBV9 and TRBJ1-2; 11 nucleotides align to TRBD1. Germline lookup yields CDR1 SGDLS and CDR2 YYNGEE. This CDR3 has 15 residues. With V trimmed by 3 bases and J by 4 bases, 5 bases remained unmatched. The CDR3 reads CASSAAGTGGYGYTF. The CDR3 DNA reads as TGTGCCAGCAGCGCGGCCGGGACAGGGGGCTATGGCTACACCTTC.

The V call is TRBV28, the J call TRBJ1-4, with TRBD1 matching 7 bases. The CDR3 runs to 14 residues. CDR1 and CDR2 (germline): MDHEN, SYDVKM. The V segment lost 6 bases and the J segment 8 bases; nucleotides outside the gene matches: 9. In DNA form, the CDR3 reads TGTGCCAGCAGACTACAGGGGAATGGGGAAAAACTGTTTTTT. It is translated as CASRLQGNGEKLFF. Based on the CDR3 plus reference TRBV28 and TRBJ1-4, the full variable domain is DVKVTQSSRYLVKRTGEKVFLECVQDMDHENMFWYRQDPGLGLRLIYFSYDVKMKEKGDIPEGYSVSREKKERFSLILESASTNQTSMYLCASRLQGNGEKLFFGSGTQLSVL.

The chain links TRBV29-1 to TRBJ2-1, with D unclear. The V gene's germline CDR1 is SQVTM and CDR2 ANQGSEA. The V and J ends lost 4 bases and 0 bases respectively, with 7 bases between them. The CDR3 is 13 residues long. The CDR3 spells CSVGRFSYNEQFF. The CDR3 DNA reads TGCAGCGTTGGGCGGTTCTCCTACAATGAGCAGTTCTTC.

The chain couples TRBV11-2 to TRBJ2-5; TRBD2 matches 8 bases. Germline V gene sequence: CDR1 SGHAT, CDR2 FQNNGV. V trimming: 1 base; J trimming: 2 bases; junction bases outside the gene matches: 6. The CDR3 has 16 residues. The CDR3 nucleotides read TGTGCCAGCAGCTTAGGTCTGCGGGGGGTTCAAGAGACCCAGTACTTC. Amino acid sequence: CASSLGLRGVQETQYF.

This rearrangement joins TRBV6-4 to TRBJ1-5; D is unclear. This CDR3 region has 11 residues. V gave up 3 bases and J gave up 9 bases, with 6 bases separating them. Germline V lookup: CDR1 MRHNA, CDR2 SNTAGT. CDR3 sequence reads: CASSDPWPQHF. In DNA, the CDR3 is TGTGCCAGCAGTGATCCGTGGCCCCAGCATTTT.

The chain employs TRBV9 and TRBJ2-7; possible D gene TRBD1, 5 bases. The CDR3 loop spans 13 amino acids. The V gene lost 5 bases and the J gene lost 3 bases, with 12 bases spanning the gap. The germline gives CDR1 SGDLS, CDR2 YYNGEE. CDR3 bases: TGTGCCAGCAGATCCGGACATTTCTACGAGCAGTACTTC. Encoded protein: CASRSGHFYEQYF. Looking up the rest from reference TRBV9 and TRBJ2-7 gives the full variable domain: DSGVTQTPKHLITATGQRVTLRCSPRSGDLSVYWYQQSLDQGLQFLIQYYNGEERAKGNILERFSAQQFPDLHSELNLSSLELGDSALYFCASRSGHFYEQYFGPGTRLTVT.